This TCR beta chain emerged from a study of Ad26.COV2.S vaccination and SARS-CoV-2 variants. Study context: Intramuscularly, Ad26.COV2.S was given either once or twice, 56 days apart. Whole-study results and caveats: Vaccine recipients had higher spike-specific TCR breadth than placebo recipients.

The CDR3 length is 14 residues. Treatment meaning: about 20 received Ad26.COV2.S at low or high dose, single or two shots; roughly five received placebo; per-sample allocation not given. The samples were gathered on day 63 after the first injection of vaccine or placebo. The vaccine delivered Wuhan-strain SARS-CoV-2 spike through an Ad26 vector. Some clones are missing from TCRdb's copy, which holds only in-frame ones; the method was immunoSEQ multiplex PCR. The profile shows hundreds of thousands of clones, more than 70% of them singletons. To note about this clone: What it recognizes is unknown.

V usage is TRBV21-1 and J usage is TRBJ2-1; whether TRBD1, the table's D call, matches the DNA was not checked. TRBV21-1 is marked as a pseudogene. The material was peripheral blood, obtained in a trial of Ad26.COV2.S vaccine versus placebo. This receptor was obtained from a person between 18 and 60 years old who received the Ad26.COV2.S COVID-19 vaccine or a placebo. In nucleotides, the CDR3 is TGTGCCAGCAGCGGGACACCCTCCTACAATGAGCAGTTCTTC. This translates into CASSGTPSYNEQFF.